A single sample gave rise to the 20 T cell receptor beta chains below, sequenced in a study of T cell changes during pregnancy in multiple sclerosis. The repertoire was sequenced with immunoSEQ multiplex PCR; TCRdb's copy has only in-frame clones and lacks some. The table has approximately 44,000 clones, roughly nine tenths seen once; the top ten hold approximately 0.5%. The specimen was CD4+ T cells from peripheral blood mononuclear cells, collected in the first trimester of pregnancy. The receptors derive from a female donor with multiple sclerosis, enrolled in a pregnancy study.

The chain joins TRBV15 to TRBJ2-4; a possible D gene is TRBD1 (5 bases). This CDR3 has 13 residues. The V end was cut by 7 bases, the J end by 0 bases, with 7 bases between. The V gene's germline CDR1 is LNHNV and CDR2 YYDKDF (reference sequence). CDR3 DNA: TGTGCCACCACAGGGCTAGCCAAAAACATTCAGTACTTC. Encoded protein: CATTGLAKNIQYF.

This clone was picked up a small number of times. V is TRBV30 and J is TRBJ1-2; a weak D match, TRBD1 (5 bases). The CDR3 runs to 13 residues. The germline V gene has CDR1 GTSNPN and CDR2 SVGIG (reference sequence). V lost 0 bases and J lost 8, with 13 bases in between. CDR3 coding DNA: TGTGCCTGGAGTGTAAAGGGGATTGAAGGCTACACCTTC. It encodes CAWSVKGIEGYTF.

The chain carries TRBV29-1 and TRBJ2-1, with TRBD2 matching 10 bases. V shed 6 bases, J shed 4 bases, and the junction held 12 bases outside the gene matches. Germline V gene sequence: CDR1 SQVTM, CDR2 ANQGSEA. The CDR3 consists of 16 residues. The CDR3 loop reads CSVTPSSGRRYNEQFF. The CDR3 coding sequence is TGCAGCGTCACACCTTCTAGCGGGAGAAGATACAATGAGCAGTTCTTC.

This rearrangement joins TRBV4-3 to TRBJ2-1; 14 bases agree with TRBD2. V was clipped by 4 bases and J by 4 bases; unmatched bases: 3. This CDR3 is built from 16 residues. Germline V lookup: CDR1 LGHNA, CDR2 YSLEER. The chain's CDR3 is CASSPGTSGSYNEQFF. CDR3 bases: TGCGCCAGCAGCCCTGGGACTAGCGGGAGTTACAATGAGCAGTTCTTC.

CDR3 amino acids: CASSLQGTPNYGYTF. CDR3 nucleotides: TGTGCCAGCAGTTTGCAGGGCACTCCTAACTATGGCTACACCTTC. The chain has TRBV27 and TRBJ1-2, with a possible D match to TRBD1 (5 bases). The germline V gene has CDR1 MNHEY and CDR2 SMNVEV (reference sequence). CDR3 length: 15 residues. V was shortened by 3 bases and J by 0 bases, with 11 bases between the two germline ends.

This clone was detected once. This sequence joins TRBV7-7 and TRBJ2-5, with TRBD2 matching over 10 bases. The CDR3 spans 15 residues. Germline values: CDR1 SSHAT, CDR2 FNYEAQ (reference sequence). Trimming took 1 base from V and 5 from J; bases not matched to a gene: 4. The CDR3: CASSLVLAGMETQYF. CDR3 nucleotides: TGTGCCAGCAGCTTAGTACTAGCGGGAATGGAGACCCAGTACTTC.

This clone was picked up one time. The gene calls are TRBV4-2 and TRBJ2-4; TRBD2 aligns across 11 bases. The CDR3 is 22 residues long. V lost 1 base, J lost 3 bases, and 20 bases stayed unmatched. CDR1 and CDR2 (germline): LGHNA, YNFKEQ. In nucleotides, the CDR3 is TGTGCCAGCAGCCAAGGGCGCGTGACTAGCGGGATGGGGGGGTTTTACAAAAACATTCAGTACTTC. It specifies CASSQGRVTSGMGGFYKNIQYF.

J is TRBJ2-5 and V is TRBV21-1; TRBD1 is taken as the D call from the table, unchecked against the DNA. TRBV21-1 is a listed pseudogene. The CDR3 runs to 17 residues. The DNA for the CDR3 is TGTGCCAGCAGCAAACAGCAGTTGACAGTATCATGGGAGACCCAGTACTTC. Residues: CASSKQQLTVSWETQYF.

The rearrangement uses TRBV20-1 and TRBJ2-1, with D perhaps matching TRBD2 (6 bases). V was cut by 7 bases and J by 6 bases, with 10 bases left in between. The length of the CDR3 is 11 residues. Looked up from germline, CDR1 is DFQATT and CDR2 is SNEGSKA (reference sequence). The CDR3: CSGTTLNEQFF. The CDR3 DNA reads TGCAGTGGGACTACTCTCAATGAGCAGTTCTTC.

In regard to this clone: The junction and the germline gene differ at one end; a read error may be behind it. DNA for the CDR3: TGTGCCAGTAGTACGTCGGACAGCCCGAACGCTGAAGCTTTCTTT. It yields the protein CASSTSDSPNAEAFF. The genes are TRBV19 and TRBJ1-1, with D tentatively TRBD1 (6 bases). The CDR3 spans 15 residues. Germline values: CDR1 LNHDA, CDR2 SQIVND (reference sequence).

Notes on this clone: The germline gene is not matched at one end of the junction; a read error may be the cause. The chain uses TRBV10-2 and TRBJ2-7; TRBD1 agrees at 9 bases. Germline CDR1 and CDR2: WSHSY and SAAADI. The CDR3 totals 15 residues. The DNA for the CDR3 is TGCGCCAGCATTGAGGGACAGGGTCGCTCCTACGAGCAGTACTTC. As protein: CASIEGQGRSYEQYF.

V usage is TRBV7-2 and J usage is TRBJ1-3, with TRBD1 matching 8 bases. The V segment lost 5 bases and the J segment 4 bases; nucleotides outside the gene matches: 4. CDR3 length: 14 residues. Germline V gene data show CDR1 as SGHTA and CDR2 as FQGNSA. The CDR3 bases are TGTGCCAGCAGCACCGGGACAGGAGGAAACACCATATATTTT. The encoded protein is CASSTGTGGNTIYF.

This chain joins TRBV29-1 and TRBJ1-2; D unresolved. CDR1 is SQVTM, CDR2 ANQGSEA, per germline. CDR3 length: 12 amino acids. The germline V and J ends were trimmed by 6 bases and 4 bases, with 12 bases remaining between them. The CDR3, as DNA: TGCAGCGTGGGCGGAGGACCCTATGGCTACACCTTC. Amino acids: CSVGGGPYGYTF.

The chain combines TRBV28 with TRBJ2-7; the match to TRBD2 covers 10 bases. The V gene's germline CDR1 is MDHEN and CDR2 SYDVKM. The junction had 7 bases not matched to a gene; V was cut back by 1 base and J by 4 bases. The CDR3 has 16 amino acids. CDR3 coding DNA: TGTGCCAGCAGTTTATTGTCTAGCGGGAGTGGATACGAGCAGTACTTC. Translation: CASSLLSSGSGYEQYF.

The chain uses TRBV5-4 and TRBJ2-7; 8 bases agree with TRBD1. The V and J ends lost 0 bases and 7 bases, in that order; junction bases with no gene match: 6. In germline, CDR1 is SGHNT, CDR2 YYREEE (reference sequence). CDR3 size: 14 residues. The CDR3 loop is CASSLGQGPKEQYF. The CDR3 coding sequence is TGTGCCAGCAGCTTGGGACAGGGGCCCAAGGAGCAGTACTTC.

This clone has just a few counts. The CDR3 sequence: CASSRERLAGVGGNEQFF. The DNA for the CDR3 is TGTGCCAGCAGCCGCGAGAGACTAGCGGGAGTCGGCGGCAATGAGCAGTTCTTC. The chain uses TRBV4-2 and TRBJ2-1; 12 bases are shared with TRBD2. The CDR3 spans 18 residues. Germline V lookup: CDR1 LGHNA, CDR2 YNFKEQ. The ends lost 4 bases at V and 6 bases at J; junction bases unmatched: 13.

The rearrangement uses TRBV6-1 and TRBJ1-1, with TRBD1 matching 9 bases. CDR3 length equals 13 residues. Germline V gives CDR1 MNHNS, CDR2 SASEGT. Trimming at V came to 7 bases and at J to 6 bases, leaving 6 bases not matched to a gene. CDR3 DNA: TGTGCCAGCACCGGGACAGGGCGATCTGAAGCTTTCTTT. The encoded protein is CASTGTGRSEAFF.

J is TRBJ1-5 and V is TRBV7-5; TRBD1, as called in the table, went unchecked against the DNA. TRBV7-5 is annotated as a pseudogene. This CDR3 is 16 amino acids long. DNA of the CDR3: TGTGTCAGAAGCTGGGGCGACAGGGCGTACAATCAGCCCCAGCATTTT. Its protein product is CVRSWGDRAYNQPQHF.

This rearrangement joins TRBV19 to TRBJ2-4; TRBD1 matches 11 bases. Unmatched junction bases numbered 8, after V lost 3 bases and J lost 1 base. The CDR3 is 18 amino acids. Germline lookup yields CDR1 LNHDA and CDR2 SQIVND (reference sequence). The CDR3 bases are TGTGCCAGTAGTATGCAACTGGGACAGGGGGGTGCCAAAAACATTCAGTACTTC. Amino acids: CASSMQLGQGGAKNIQYF.

The CDR3 is CASSLADSGNTIYF. In DNA form, the CDR3 reads TGTGCCAGCAGCTTGGCAGACTCTGGAAACACCATATATTTT. The J gene is TRBJ1-3, the V gene TRBV5-4; D is unresolved. Looked up from germline, CDR1 is SGHNT and CDR2 is YYREEE (reference sequence). The CDR3 is 14 amino acids. Trimming pared 0 bases from V and 0 bases from J, leaving 4 bases between.